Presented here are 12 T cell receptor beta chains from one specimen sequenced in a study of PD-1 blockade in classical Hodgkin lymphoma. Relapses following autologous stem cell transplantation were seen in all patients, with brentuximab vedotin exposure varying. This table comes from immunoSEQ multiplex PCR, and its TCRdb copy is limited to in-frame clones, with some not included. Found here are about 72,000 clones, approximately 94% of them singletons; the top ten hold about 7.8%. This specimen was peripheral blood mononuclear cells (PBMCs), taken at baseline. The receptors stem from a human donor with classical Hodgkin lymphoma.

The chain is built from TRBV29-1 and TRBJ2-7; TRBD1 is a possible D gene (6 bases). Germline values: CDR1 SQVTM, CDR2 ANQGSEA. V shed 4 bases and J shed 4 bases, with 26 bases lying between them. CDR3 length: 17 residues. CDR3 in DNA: TGCAGCGTTGGGGGGACCTCAAACAGGGACCGCGGGTACGAGCAGTACTTC. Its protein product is CSVGGTSNRDRGYEQYF.

The CDR3 DNA is TGCGCCAGCAGCTCCACACAAGCGGGGGGGCCGGATACGCAGTATTTT. Translated, it gives CASSSTQAGGPDTQYF. V and J are TRBV5-1 and TRBJ2-3; 10 bases fit TRBD2. The junction had 10 bases not matched to a gene; V was cut back by 3 bases and J by 6 bases. Per the germline V gene, CDR1 is SGHRS and CDR2 is YFSETQ. CDR3 length: 16 amino acids. Combining the CDR3 with reference TRBV5-1 and TRBJ2-3 gives the whole variable domain KAGVTQTPRYLIKTRGQQVTLSCSPISGHRSVSWYQQTPGQGLQFLFEYFSETQRNKGNFPGRFSGRQFSNSRSEMNVSTLELGDSALYLCASSSTQAGGPDTQYFGPGTRLTVL.

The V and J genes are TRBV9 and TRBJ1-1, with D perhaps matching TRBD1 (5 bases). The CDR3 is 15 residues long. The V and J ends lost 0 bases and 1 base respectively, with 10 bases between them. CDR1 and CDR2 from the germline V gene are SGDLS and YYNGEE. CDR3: CASSVVGTENTEAFF. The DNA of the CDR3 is TGTGCCAGCAGCGTAGTCGGGACGGAGAACACTGAAGCTTTCTTT.

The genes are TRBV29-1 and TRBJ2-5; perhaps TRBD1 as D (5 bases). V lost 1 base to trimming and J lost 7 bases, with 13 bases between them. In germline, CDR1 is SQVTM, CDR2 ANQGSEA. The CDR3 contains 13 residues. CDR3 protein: CSVEASVQGTQYF. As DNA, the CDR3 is TGCAGCGTTGAAGCCTCTGTCCAGGGGACCCAGTACTTC.

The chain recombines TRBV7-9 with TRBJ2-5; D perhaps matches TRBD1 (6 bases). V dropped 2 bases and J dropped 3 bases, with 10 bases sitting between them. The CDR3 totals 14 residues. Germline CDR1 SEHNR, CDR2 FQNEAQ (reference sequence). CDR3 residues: CASSLSNREETQYF. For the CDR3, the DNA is TGTGCCAGCAGCTTATCCAACAGGGAAGAGACCCAGTACTTC. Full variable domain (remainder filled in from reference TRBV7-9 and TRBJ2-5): DTGVSQNPRHKITKRGQNVTFRCDPISEHNRLYWYRQTLGQGPEFLTYFQNEAQLEKSRLLSDRFSAERPKGSFSTLEIQRTEQGDSAMYLCASSLSNREETQYFGPGTRLLVL.

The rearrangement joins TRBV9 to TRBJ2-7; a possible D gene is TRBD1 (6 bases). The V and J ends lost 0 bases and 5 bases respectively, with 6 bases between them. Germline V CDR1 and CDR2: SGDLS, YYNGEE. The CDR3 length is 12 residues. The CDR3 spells CASSVAGDEQYF. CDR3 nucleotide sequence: TGTGCCAGCAGCGTAGCAGGGGACGAGCAGTACTTC.

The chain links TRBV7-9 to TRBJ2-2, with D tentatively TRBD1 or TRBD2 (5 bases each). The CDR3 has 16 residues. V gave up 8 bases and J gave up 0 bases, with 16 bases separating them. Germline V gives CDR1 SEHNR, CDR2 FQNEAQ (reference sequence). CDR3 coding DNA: TGTGCCAGCCTGAACCCCGGGACCTCGAACACCGGGGAGCTGTTTTTT. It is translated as CASLNPGTSNTGELFF.

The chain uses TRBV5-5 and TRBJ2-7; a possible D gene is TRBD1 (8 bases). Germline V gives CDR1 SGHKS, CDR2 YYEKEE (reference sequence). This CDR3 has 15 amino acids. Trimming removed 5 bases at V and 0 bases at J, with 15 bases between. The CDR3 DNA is TGTGCCAGCAGTCGGGACAGGACTAGCTCCTACGAGCAGTACTTC. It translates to CASSRDRTSSYEQYF.

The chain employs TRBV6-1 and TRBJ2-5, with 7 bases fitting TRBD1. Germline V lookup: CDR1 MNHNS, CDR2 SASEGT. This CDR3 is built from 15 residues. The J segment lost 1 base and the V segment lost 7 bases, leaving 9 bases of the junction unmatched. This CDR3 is CASNDREGPQETQYF. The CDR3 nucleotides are TGTGCCAGCAATGACAGGGAAGGGCCCCAAGAGACCCAGTACTTC.

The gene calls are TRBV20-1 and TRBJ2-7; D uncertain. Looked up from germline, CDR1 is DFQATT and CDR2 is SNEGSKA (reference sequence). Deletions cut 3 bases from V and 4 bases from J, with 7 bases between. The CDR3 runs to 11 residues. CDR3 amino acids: CSASRVYEQYF. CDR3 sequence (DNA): TGCAGTGCTAGCAGAGTTTACGAGCAGTACTTC.

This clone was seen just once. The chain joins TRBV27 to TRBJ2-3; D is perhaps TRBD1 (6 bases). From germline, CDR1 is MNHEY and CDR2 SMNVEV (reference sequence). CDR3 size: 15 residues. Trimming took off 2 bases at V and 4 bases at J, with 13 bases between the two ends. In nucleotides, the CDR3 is TGTGCCAGCAGTTTAGGTGGGACAAGGGCAGATACGCAGTATTTT. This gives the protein CASSLGGTRADTQYF.

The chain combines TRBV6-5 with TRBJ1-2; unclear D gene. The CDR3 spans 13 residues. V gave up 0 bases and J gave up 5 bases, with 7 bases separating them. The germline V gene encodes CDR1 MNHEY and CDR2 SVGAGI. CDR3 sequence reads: CASSYSLSYGYTF. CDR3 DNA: TGTGCCAGCAGTTACTCCCTAAGTTATGGCTACACCTTC.